The 4 T cell receptor beta chains listed next were all sequenced from one sample in a study of T cell responses to AZD1222 COVID-19 vaccine. Clones were read by immunoSEQ multiplex PCR, and TCRdb kept only the in-frame ones, dropping some. This sample has about 150,000 clones, with 90% found just once. The source material was peripheral blood, sampled on day 0 of AZD1222 vaccination. These receptors were obtained from an adult in good health.

CDR3 region: CASRPLVRTGELFF. The CDR3 DNA reads as TGTGCCAGCAGGCCGTTAGTGAGGACCGGGGAGCTGTTTTTT. This sequence joins TRBV2 and TRBJ2-2; no clear D gene. From germline, CDR1 is SNHLY and CDR2 FYNNEI. Trimming took off 6 bases at V and 5 bases at J, with 13 bases between the two ends. The CDR3 extends over 14 amino acids. The whole variable domain, remainder taken from reference TRBV2 and TRBJ2-2, is EPEVTQTPSHQVTQMGQEVILRCVPISNHLYFYWYRQILGQKVEFLVSFYNNEISEKSEIFDDQFSVERPDGSNFTLKIRSTKLEDSAMYFCASRPLVRTGELFFGEGSRLTVL.

This clone was found a few times. This sequence joins TRBV12-3 or TRBV12-4 and TRBJ1-1; no clear D. This CDR3 has 13 amino acids. The V end was cut by 3 bases, the J end by 1 base, with 6 bases between. The CDR3 DNA reads as TGTGCCAGCAGTTTTACAGAGAACACTGAAGCTTTCTTT. It yields the protein CASSFTENTEAFF.

The chain has TRBV5-8 and TRBJ2-4; no definite D call. The germline V gene encodes CDR1 SGHTS and CDR2 YDEGEE. Between the trimmed V and J ends, which lost 4 bases and 3 bases, there was a span of 14 bases. CDR3 size: 15 residues. In DNA form, the CDR3 reads TGTGCCAGCAGCGCGAGGATTCTGGGCAAAAACATTCAGTACTTC. Translated: CASSARILGKNIQYF.

As DNA, the CDR3 is TGTGCCACCAAAGCGGGAGGGTCCTACAATGAGCAGTTCTTC. Translation gives CATKAGGSYNEQFF. The rearrangement links TRBV19 to TRBJ2-1; 10 bases agree with TRBD2. V trimming: 10 bases; J trimming: 1 base; junction bases outside the gene matches: 4. Germline assignment: CDR1 LNHDA and CDR2 SQIVND (reference sequence). This CDR3 comprises 14 residues.